The clone carrying this T cell receptor (beta chain) was picked up many times. Its antigen is undetermined. The CDR3 is made up of 15 amino acids. The V gene's germline CDR1 is MDHEN and CDR2 SYDVKM. After removal of 3 bases from V and 6 bases from J, the junction contained 9 bases not matched to a gene. RNA transcripts yielded amplified TCR beta CDR3 regions. With the HTBI primer set, the TCR CDR3 went through a first round of RT-PCR. TCRdb re-called the multiplex PCR reads through MiXCR, storing one row per CDR3 protein. The data contain some 620,000 distinct CDR3 sequences, under 20% of them singletons. The record originates from a study of T cells in Graves' hyperthyroidism and ophthalmopathy. Study-wide results and limits: Most expanded thyroid clonotypes above 0.001 also appeared in blood.

Specimen: blood. The receptor was derived from a woman in her thirties with Graves' hyperthyroidism. The genes are TRBV28 and TRBJ2-7; 9 positions match TRBD1. CDR3 in DNA: TGTGCCAGCAGTTTTGGTGACGGGACAGGGTCCGAGCAGTACTTC. Residues: CASSFGDGTGSEQYF.